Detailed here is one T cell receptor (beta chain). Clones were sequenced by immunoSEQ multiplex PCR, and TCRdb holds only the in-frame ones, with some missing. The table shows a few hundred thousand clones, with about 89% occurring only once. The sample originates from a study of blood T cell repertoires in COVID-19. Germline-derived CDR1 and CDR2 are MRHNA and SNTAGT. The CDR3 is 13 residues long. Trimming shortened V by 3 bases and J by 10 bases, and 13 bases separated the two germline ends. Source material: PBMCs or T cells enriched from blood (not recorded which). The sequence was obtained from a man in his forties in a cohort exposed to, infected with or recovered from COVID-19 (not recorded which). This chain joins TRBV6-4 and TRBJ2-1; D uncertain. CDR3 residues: CASSEIEYREQFF. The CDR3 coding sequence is TGTGCCAGCAGTGAGATAGAGTATCGGGAGCAGTTCTTC.